This passage covers 21 T cell receptor beta chains from one sample sequenced in a study of CD8 T cells in Susac syndrome. Random hexamers served to reverse transcribe about 0.5 to 1 ug RNA. A single record per CDR3 protein comes from TCRdb applying MiXCR to the immunoSEQ multiplex PCR reads. This sample has 150,000 to 200,000 distinct CDR3 sequences, with over 85% found just once. Sequenced: CD4+ T cells from PBMCs. These receptors all come from a human donor with multiple sclerosis.

This clonotype has just a few counts. The CDR3 loop is CASSLRTSGRSYNEQFF. CDR3 coding DNA: TGTGCCAGCAGCCTTCGGACTAGCGGGAGGTCCTACAATGAGCAGTTCTTC. The chain links TRBV12-3 or TRBV12-4 to TRBJ2-1; 14 nucleotides align to TRBD2. The CDR3 totals 17 residues. With 6 bases clipped from V and 1 base from J, the junction kept 5 bases outside the gene matches.

The chain uses TRBV28 and TRBJ2-2; 8 bases line up with TRBD2. This CDR3 contains 18 residues. The V gene end was trimmed by 3 bases and the J gene end by 5 bases; junction bases not matched to a gene: 14. From germline, CDR1 is MDHEN and CDR2 SYDVKM. As DNA, the CDR3 is TGTGCCAGCAGTTTCGGGGCTTATAGCGGGAAAAGAACCGGGGAGCTGTTTTTT. It specifies CASSFGAYSGKRTGELFF. Full variable domain (rest looked up from reference TRBV28 and TRBJ2-2): DVKVTQSSRYLVKRTGEKVFLECVQDMDHENMFWYRQDPGLGLRLIYFSYDVKMKEKGDIPEGYSVSREKKERFSLILESASTNQTSMYLCASSFGAYSGKRTGELFFGEGSRLTVL.

V is TRBV20-1 and J is TRBJ1-2; no reliable D call. This CDR3 comprises 14 residues. In germline, CDR1 is DFQATT, CDR2 SNEGSKA (reference sequence). With 3 bases removed from V and 8 bases from J, the gap between germline ends came to 19 bases. The CDR3 sequence is CSASGEVESSGYTF. For the CDR3, the DNA is TGCAGTGCTAGCGGAGAGGTGGAGTCTAGCGGCTACACCTTC.

The V call is TRBV4-2, the J call TRBJ2-5, with 7 positions matching TRBD1. Germline V gives CDR1 LGHNA, CDR2 YNFKEQ. The length of the CDR3 is 15 residues. J lost 3 bases, V lost 0 bases, and 4 bases had no gene match. The CDR3 sequence: CASSQDRDSKETQYF. The CDR3 nucleotides are TGTGCCAGCAGCCAAGATAGGGACAGTAAAGAGACCCAGTACTTC.

The genes are TRBV10-3 and TRBJ2-7; D gene unclear. Trimming took 4 bases from V and 0 from J, leaving 4 bases between them. Germline CDR1 is ENHRY and CDR2 is SYGVKD. CDR3 length: 12 residues. The CDR3, as DNA: TGTGCCATCAGTGGGAGCTCCTACGAGCAGTACTTC. As protein: CAISGSSYEQYF.

V usage is TRBV19 and J usage is TRBJ2-7; D possibly uses TRBD1 or TRBD2 (5 bases each). CDR3 length: 13 amino acids. V shed 7 bases and J shed 2 bases, with 12 bases lying between them. Germline lookup yields CDR1 LNHDA and CDR2 SQIVND (reference sequence). The DNA of the CDR3 is TGTGCCAGTAAGGGGACGAGTACCTACGAGCAGTACTTC. It translates to CASKGTSTYEQYF.

The chain combines TRBV2 with TRBJ1-2; TRBD1 agrees at 9 bases. The germline V gene has CDR1 SNHLY and CDR2 FYNNEI. J lost 6 bases, V lost 6 bases, and 14 bases had no gene match. This CDR3 contains 16 residues. CDR3 sequence (DNA): TGTGCCAGCAGGATTCCCCCGGACAGGGGTGTTCATGGCTACACCTTC. Residues: CASRIPPDRGVHGYTF. Based on the CDR3 plus reference TRBV2 and TRBJ1-2, the full variable domain is EPEVTQTPSHQVTQMGQEVILRCVPISNHLYFYWYRQILGQKVEFLVSFYNNEISEKSEIFDDQFSVERPDGSNFTLKIRSTKLEDSAMYFCASRIPPDRGVHGYTFGSGTRLTVV.

The J gene is TRBJ1-3, the V gene TRBV25-1; 7 bases fit TRBD1. Germline CDR1 MGHDK, CDR2 SYGVNS. V lost 0 bases and J lost 5; bases outside the gene matches: 7. This CDR3 has 16 amino acids. The CDR3 DNA is TGTGCCAGCAGTGAATATAGTTCCAGGGGGAGAAACACCATATATTTT. The encoded protein is CASSEYSSRGRNTIYF.

This clonotype has only one observation. V and J are TRBV15 and TRBJ1-2, with a tentative D call TRBD1 (6 bases). The germline V gene has CDR1 LNHNV and CDR2 YYDKDF (reference sequence). The CDR3 is 14 amino acids. Trimming left V 0 bases short and J 2 bases short, with 7 bases between. The CDR3 DNA follows: TGTGCCACCAGCAGAGATCAGGGGAACTATGGCTACACCTTC. Translation: CATSRDQGNYGYTF.

The V gene is TRBV27, the J gene TRBJ2-3, with a tentative D call TRBD2 (6 bases). The germline V gene encodes CDR1 MNHEY and CDR2 SMNVEV (reference sequence). The V end lost 2 bases, the J end lost 6 bases, and 15 bases lay between the germline ends. There are 15 residues in the CDR3. CDR3 coding DNA: TGTGCCAGCAGTTTACGTTGGGGGGTCGATGATACGCAGTATTTT. This gives the protein CASSLRWGVDDTQYF.

CDR3 sequence (DNA): TGTGCCAGCAAATCCGGGGGACAGGGGGATATTGACTATGGCTACACCTTC. This encodes CASKSGGQGDIDYGYTF. The rearrangement links TRBV6-1 to TRBJ1-2, with TRBD1 matching 11 bases. CDR3 length equals 17 residues. Germline V lookup: CDR1 MNHNS, CDR2 SASEGT. V was pared by 7 bases and J by 3 bases, with 13 bases of the junction left unmatched.

This chain joins TRBV19 and TRBJ1-1; D gene unclear. V gave up 7 bases and J gave up 8 bases, with 8 bases separating them. Germline V gives CDR1 LNHDA, CDR2 SQIVND (reference sequence). The CDR3 has 10 residues. The CDR3 sequence is CASTAREAFF. The DNA for the CDR3 is TGTGCCAGTACCGCTCGGGAAGCTTTCTTT.

The chain carries TRBV6-1 and TRBJ1-6, with a weak D call TRBD1 (5 bases). This CDR3 has 13 residues. Per germline, CDR1 MNHNS and CDR2 SASEGT. The V and J ends lost 3 bases and 10 bases respectively, with 10 bases between them. The CDR3 coding sequence is TGTGCCAGCAGTGATCTCAGGGAGTCACCCCTCCACTTT. As protein: CASSDLRESPLHF.

The gene calls are TRBV2 and TRBJ2-3, with 7 bases matching TRBD2. Germline trimming cut 0 bases from V and 7 bases from J; bases unmatched to any gene: 1. CDR3 length: 13 residues. Germline V CDR1 and CDR2: SNHLY, FYNNEI. CDR3 bases: TGTGCCAGCAGTGAAGCCGGGGGGTATACGCAGTATTTT. Its translation is CASSEAGGYTQYF.

V usage is TRBV5-1 and J usage is TRBJ1-1, with D possibly TRBD1 on 6 matching bases. Germline V gene lookup returns CDR1 SGHRS and CDR2 YFSETQ. This CDR3 spans 13 amino acids. The ends were cut back, 3 bases at V and 7 bases at J, with 13 bases in the middle. CDR3 region: CASSSPGAVEAFF. The CDR3 region has the DNA TGCGCCAGCAGCTCACCGGGGGCGGTTGAAGCTTTCTTT.

The gene calls are TRBV4-1 and TRBJ2-1; D is ambiguous. The CDR3 sequence is 14 residues long. Trimming cost V 0 bases and J 3 bases, with 6 bases left between them. Per the germline V gene, CDR1 is MGHRA and CDR2 is YSYEKL. The CDR3 sequence: CASSQDGSYNEQFF. Here the CDR3 DNA reads TGCGCCAGCAGCCAAGATGGAAGCTACAATGAGCAGTTCTTC.

The J gene is TRBJ2-7, the V gene TRBV20-1, with a weak D call TRBD2 (6 bases). Trimming took off 6 bases at V and 6 bases at J, with 18 bases between the two ends. Germline-derived CDR1 and CDR2 are DFQATT and SNEGSKA (reference sequence). This CDR3 has 13 residues. CDR3 coding DNA: TGCAGTGCAACGCCCGGGGGTTCGGCCGAGCAGTACTTC. This sequence encodes CSATPGGSAEQYF.

The V and J genes are TRBV10-1 and TRBJ2-7; 7 positions match TRBD1. The V and J ends lost 5 bases and 6 bases, in that order; junction bases with no gene match: 10. CDR1 is WNHNN, CDR2 SYGVQD, per germline (reference sequence). The CDR3 contains 14 residues. The CDR3 reads CASSRDRAGLEQYF. The CDR3 coding sequence is TGCGCCAGCAGTAGAGACAGGGCGGGCCTCGAGCAGTACTTC.

V usage is TRBV10-3 and J usage is TRBJ1-2; D is ambiguous. Trimming pared 0 bases from V and 2 bases from J, leaving 1 base between. Germline assignment: CDR1 ENHRY and CDR2 SYGVKD. The CDR3 sequence is 12 residues long. The CDR3 here is CAISESNYGYTF. The DNA of the CDR3 is TGTGCCATCAGTGAGTCGAACTATGGCTACACCTTC.

The rearrangement uses TRBV14 and TRBJ2-7, with D unresolved. The CDR3 runs 11 residues. The germline V and J ends were trimmed by 3 bases and 7 bases, with 7 bases remaining between them. Germline CDR1 SGHDN, CDR2 FVKESK. CDR3 sequence (DNA): TGTGCCAGCAGCCAGTCCCGAGAGCAGTACTTC. Protein: CASSQSREQYF.

V and J are TRBV5-6 and TRBJ2-5; D perhaps matches TRBD2 (5 bases). Germline V gene sequence: CDR1 SGHDT, CDR2 YYEEEE. The V and J ends lost 1 base and 4 bases respectively, with 11 bases between them. The CDR3 sequence is 14 residues long. The CDR3 DNA sequence: TGTGCCAGCAGCTTGTGGAGGCAGCTAGAGACCCAGTACTTC. Protein sequence: CASSLWRQLETQYF.